One and the same sample provided the 19 T cell receptor beta chains below, sequenced in a study of CD8 T cells in ankylosing spondylitis. Broader study findings: Roughly eight highly homologous variants made up a TCR beta motif, and this motif appeared characteristic of ankylosing spondylitis blood.

The antigens these receptors bind are not known. Via MiXCR, TCRdb re-called the 5' RACE reads, giving one row per CDR3 protein. The sample has roughly 490,000 distinct CDR3 sequences; less than 6% are singletons. Input material: blood, either unsorted or a sorted T cell fraction (not recorded which). The source of these receptors is a male donor with ankylosing spondylitis.

This clonotype was counted ten times or more. V is TRBV24-1 and J is TRBJ2-1; 11 positions agree with TRBD1. Trimming removed 6 bases from V and 8 bases from J; junction bases left unmatched: 11. CDR1 is KGHDR and CDR2 is SFDVKD in the germline V gene. The length of the CDR3 is 16 residues. The CDR3 DNA is TGTGCCACCAGTCCGCTGGGACAGGGGGAAAGGGATGAGCAGTTCTTC. This gives the protein CATSPLGQGERDEQFF.

This clonotype occurred many times. V usage is TRBV28 and J usage is TRBJ2-1; tentative D call: TRBD1 (6 bases). The CDR3 consists of 15 residues. CDR1 is MDHEN and CDR2 is SYDVKM in the germline V gene. Trimming left V 5 bases short and J 6 bases short, with 17 bases between. In DNA, the CDR3 is TGTGCCAGCAGTCTACAGGGACGGACCCTCAATGAGCAGTTCTTC. Its protein is CASSLQGRTLNEQFF.

This clonotype was counted between two and nine times. The DNA of the CDR3 is TGTGCCAGCAGTTTATGGGGGGACAGGGACGAGCAGTACTTC. Its translation is CASSLWGDRDEQYF. This chain uses TRBV28 with TRBJ2-7; 9 positions agree with TRBD1. Germline CDR1 reads MDHEN; CDR2 reads SYDVKM. V lost 0 bases and J lost 5; bases outside the gene matches: 2. This CDR3 contains 14 residues.

Details on this clonotype: Since the CDR3 does not end with the conserved phenylalanine or tryptophan, this likely comes from a read error. The V gene is TRBV2, the J gene TRBJ2-7, with 8 bases matching TRBD1. The ends lost 6 bases at V and 1 base at J; junction bases unmatched: 5. This CDR3 contains 14 residues. Germline CDR1 reads SNHLY; CDR2 reads FYNNEI. This CDR3 reads CASRSGTGSYEQYL. The DNA of the CDR3 is TGTGCCAGCAGATCCGGGACAGGATCCTACGAGCAGTACCTC.

This clonotype was detected many times. The rearrangement uses TRBV5-6 and TRBJ2-1; 10 positions agree with TRBD2. Germline-derived CDR1 and CDR2 are SGHDT and YYEEEE. This CDR3 is built from 15 residues. Germline trimming cut 4 bases from V and 3 bases from J; bases unmatched to any gene: 4. DNA for the CDR3: TGTGCCAGCAGCCCTAGCGGGAGACTCTACAATGAGCAGTTCTTC. Amino acid sequence: CASSPSGRLYNEQFF.

This clonotype was detected many times. The chain uses TRBV5-5 and TRBJ1-1, with D tentatively TRBD1 (6 bases). The CDR3 sequence is 17 residues long. V shed 3 bases and J shed 1 base, with 19 bases lying between them. Germline V lookup: CDR1 SGHKS, CDR2 YYEKEE (reference sequence). The CDR3: CASSSPRQGPSNTEAFF. Here the CDR3 DNA reads TGTGCCAGCAGCTCCCCAAGGCAGGGGCCTTCGAACACTGAAGCTTTCTTT.

At least ten counts were recorded for this clonotype. The genes are TRBV20-1 and TRBJ2-3, with D unresolved. Germline assignment: CDR1 DFQATT and CDR2 SNEGSKA (reference sequence). Deletions cut 1 base from V and 4 bases from J, with 6 bases between. CDR3 size: 12 residues. DNA of the CDR3: TGCAGTGCTAGAGGTTACTCAGATACGCAGTATTTT. This gives the protein CSARGYSDTQYF.

This clonotype has at least ten counts. The chain uses TRBV7-2 and TRBJ2-7, with 9 bases that match TRBD2. This CDR3 spans 14 amino acids. Germline-derived CDR1 and CDR2 are SGHTA and FQGNSA. V gave up 5 bases and J gave up 0 bases; unmatched junction bases: 2. In nucleotides, the CDR3 is TGTGCCAGCAGCATTAGCGGGGGCTCCTACGAGCAGTACTTC. Translation gives CASSISGGSYEQYF.

In its sample, this clonotype was seen many times. The chain couples TRBV6-1 to TRBJ2-3; TRBD1 agrees at 8 bases. The CDR3 has 15 amino acids. Germline CDR1 is MNHNS and CDR2 is SASEGT. Trimming took 5 bases from V and 2 from J; bases not matched to a gene: 6. The DNA of the CDR3 is TGTGCCAGCAGTCCGAGGGACAGGTCCACAGATACGCAGTATTTT. This encodes CASSPRDRSTDTQYF.

This clonotype was detected many times. This chain joins TRBV4-1 and TRBJ1-2, with TRBD1 as a possible D gene (5 bases). This CDR3 is built from 14 residues. Trimming left V 4 bases short and J 4 bases short, with 13 bases between. CDR1 and CDR2 from the germline V gene are MGHRA and YSYEKL. The CDR3 DNA is TGCGCCAGCAGCCTTGAGGACATACTCTATGGCTACACCTTC. Amino acids: CASSLEDILYGYTF.

This clonotype was counted ten times or more. This chain joins TRBV12-3 or TRBV12-4 and TRBJ2-1, with D possibly TRBD2 on 5 matching bases. The CDR3 contains 15 residues. Deletions cut 5 bases from V and 4 bases from J, with 15 bases between. CDR3 sequence reads: CASSEGPHPYNEQFF. As DNA, the CDR3 is TGTGCCAGCAGTGAGGGCCCACACCCTTACAATGAGCAGTTCTTC.

This clonotype has at least ten counts. The chain couples TRBV7-2 to TRBJ1-1, with D possibly being TRBD1 (5 bases). V was cut by 0 bases and J by 4 bases, with 12 bases left in between. The germline CDR1 and CDR2 sequences are SGHTA and FQGNSA. The CDR3 spans 15 residues. In DNA, the CDR3 is TGTGCCAGCAGCTTAGCGCTCGGGGGAAGCACTGAAGCTTTCTTT. It is translated as CASSLALGGSTEAFF.

Ten or more counts support this clonotype. The V and J genes are TRBV6-1 and TRBJ2-1; TRBD1 matches at 7 bases. Germline-derived CDR1 and CDR2 are MNHNS and SASEGT. The CDR3 length is 15 residues. V trimming: 6 bases; J trimming: 4 bases; junction bases outside the gene matches: 9. The CDR3: CASSPGQYFYNEQFF. CDR3 nucleotide sequence: TGTGCCAGCAGCCCGGGACAGTACTTTTACAATGAGCAGTTCTTC.

Note on this clonotype: A much larger clone lies one base from this, so it may be a read error. The genes are TRBV7-6 and TRBJ1-1; TRBD1 matches 7 bases. V lost 1 base to trimming and J lost 1 base; unmatched junction nucleotides: 6. CDR1 SGHVS and CDR2 FNYEAQ come from the germline V gene. The CDR3 length is 16 residues. The DNA for the CDR3 is TGTGCCAGCAGCTTAGTCGACAGGGCGGCGAACACTGAAGCTTTCTTT. It codes for CASSLVDRAANTEAFF.

This clonotype was detected many times. The rearrangement links TRBV6-1 to TRBJ1-1, with a tentative D call TRBD1 (5 bases). Germline CDR1 is MNHNS and CDR2 is SASEGT. The V gene lost 10 bases and the J gene lost 5 bases, with 26 bases spanning the gap. The CDR3 extends over 16 amino acids. CDR3: CATLSPFGGRGTEAFF. DNA of the CDR3: TGTGCCACCCTAAGCCCCTTTGGGGGTAGGGGAACTGAAGCTTTCTTT.

This clonotype was seen just once. The chain has TRBV20-1 and TRBJ2-5, with D perhaps TRBD1 or TRBD2 (5 bases each). The CDR3 has 15 residues. V was pared by 0 bases and J by 4 bases, with 15 bases between. The V gene's germline CDR1 is DFQATT and CDR2 SNEGSKA (reference sequence). The CDR3 DNA reads TGCAGTGCTAGAGATGGTCGGGACCTCAGAGAGACCCAGTACTTC. This codes for CSARDGRDLRETQYF.

In this sample, this clonotype turned up many times. V is TRBV6-6 and J is TRBJ1-4; D is possibly TRBD1 (5 bases). Germline CDR1 is MNHNY and CDR2 is SVGAGI (reference sequence). This CDR3 is 13 amino acids long. Trimming cost V 4 bases and J 7 bases, with 10 bases left between them. CDR3 in amino acids: CASSLRGGEKLFF. The CDR3 region has the DNA TGTGCCAGCAGTTTAAGGGGCGGTGAAAAACTGTTTTTT.

This clonotype was found many times. DNA of the CDR3: TGCGCCAGCAGCCGCCTGACGGGTACTAGCACAGATACGCAGTATTTT. This gives the protein CASSRLTGTSTDTQYF. The gene calls are TRBV4-3 and TRBJ2-3; no clear D gene. The CDR3 sequence is 16 residues long. Germline CDR1 LGHNA, CDR2 YSLEER. Trimming took 4 bases from V and 0 from J, leaving 14 bases between them.

This clonotype occurred many times. The genes are TRBV7-2 and TRBJ2-7; no reliable D call. The CDR3 sequence is 13 residues long. Germline loops: CDR1 SGHTA, CDR2 FQGNSA. V gave up 8 bases and J gave up 1 base, with 12 bases separating them. The CDR3 is CASSRRGSYEQYF. CDR3 coding DNA: TGTGCCAGCTCCCGGAGAGGATCCTACGAGCAGTACTTC.